This T cell receptor beta chain was recorded in a study of blood T cell repertoires in COVID-19. Produced via immunoSEQ multiplex PCR; TCRdb's table is partial and in-frame only. In the table there are a few hundred thousand clones, 86% of which are singletons. This clonotype originated in a woman in her twenties or thirties with active or convalescent COVID-19. Sequenced material: peripheral blood.

The CDR3 is CATSRDLTGSGYTF. The CDR3 DNA follows: TGTGCCACCAGCAGAGATCTAACGGGAAGCGGCTACACCTTC. The rearrangement uses TRBV15 and TRBJ1-2, with D hard to call. The length of the CDR3 is 14 residues. Germline V gene lookup returns CDR1 LNHNV and CDR2 YYDKDF (reference sequence). Trimming left V 0 bases short and J 8 bases short, with 13 bases between.